One sample yielded the 17 T cell receptor beta chains listed below, sequenced in a study of shared clonotypes between healthy human individuals. Profiled with immunoSEQ multiplex PCR; TCRdb holds only in-frame clones, not every one. The repertoire includes about 1.5 million clones, under 99% of them detected once, and around 0.47% sits in the top ten. The material sequenced was naive CD4+ T cells sorted from blood. Subset of the sample: CD45RA+ positively selected. The receptor source for this set is a man under 40 in good health.

This rearrangement joins TRBV7-8 to TRBJ2-7; the D is unclear. In germline, CDR1 is SGHVS, CDR2 FQNEAQ. The CDR3 totals 17 residues. V lost 4 bases, J lost 3 bases, and 22 bases lay in between. This CDR3 reads CASSYRGRMSWIYEQYF. Written as DNA, the CDR3 is TGTGCCAGCAGCTATCGAGGCCGGATGTCATGGATCTACGAGCAGTACTTC.

The chain uses TRBV4-1 and TRBJ2-3, with 7 bases identical to TRBD2. The CDR3 covers 15 residues. J lost 4 bases, V lost 6 bases, and 10 bases had no gene match. In germline, CDR1 is MGHRA, CDR2 YSYEKL. CDR3 DNA: TGCGCCAGCAGGCTAGCGGTCTCCGAGCCAGATACGCAGTATTTT. Protein sequence: CASRLAVSEPDTQYF.

This sequence joins TRBV5-1 and TRBJ2-3, with 7 nucleotides matching TRBD2. The CDR3 is 18 residues long. The V and J ends lost 2 bases and 4 bases, in that order; junction bases with no gene match: 16. The germline gives CDR1 SGHRS, CDR2 YFSETQ. CDR3 bases: TGCGCCAGCAGCTTCGGCTTGGGACTAAGCGGGATAGCAGATACGCAGTATTTT. This translates into CASSFGLGLSGIADTQYF.

DNA for the CDR3: TGTGCCAGCAGTAGTATCGGGACAGGGATACAAGAGACCCAGTACTTC. Translating it yields CASSSIGTGIQETQYF. The V gene is TRBV28, the J gene TRBJ2-5; 9 nucleotides align to TRBD1. The CDR3 has 16 amino acids. The V segment lost 5 bases and the J segment 2 bases; nucleotides outside the gene matches: 9. Germline CDR1 reads MDHEN; CDR2 reads SYDVKM.

In this sample, this clone turned up once. The sample contains more than one DNA sequence encoding this CDR3. This chain connects TRBV7-2 to TRBJ2-1; no clear D gene. The CDR3 runs to 15 residues. The V gene's germline CDR1 is SGHTA and CDR2 FQGNSA. Trimming took off 0 bases at V and 0 bases at J, with 6 bases between the two ends. CDR3 in amino acids: CASSLAGSSYNEQFF. CDR3 nucleotide sequence: TGTGCCAGCAGCTTAGCGGGTAGCTCCTACAATGAGCAGTTCTTC.

The rearrangement links TRBV29-1 to TRBJ1-3; a possible D gene is TRBD1 (5 bases). The CDR3 length is 12 residues. Germline V lookup: CDR1 SQVTM, CDR2 ANQGSEA. Trimming left V 7 bases short and J 1 base short, with 8 bases between. CDR3 DNA: TGCAGCGGGGGCCTATCTGGAAACACCATATATTTT. Translating it yields CSGGLSGNTIYF.

The gene calls are TRBV5-1 and TRBJ2-2; D remains unclear. The germline CDR1 and CDR2 sequences are SGHRS and YFSETQ. CDR3 size: 17 residues. The V end lost 1 base, the J end lost 5 bases, and 18 bases lay between the germline ends. The CDR3 DNA reads as TGCGCCAGCAGCTTGTCTCCAGTGGAAAGGAAAACCGGGGAGCTGTTTTTT. Protein sequence: CASSLSPVERKTGELFF.

A word on this clone: The junction shows a germline mismatch at one end, possibly a read error. This rearrangement joins TRBV5-1 to TRBJ2-1, with D tentatively TRBD2 (5 bases). The CDR3 loop spans 14 amino acids. The germline V gene has CDR1 SGHRS and CDR2 YFSETQ. The CDR3 is CAGSLVTSCDEQFF. In DNA, the CDR3 is TGCGCCGGCAGCTTGGTTACTAGTTGCGATGAGCAATTCTTC.

This chain uses TRBV27 with TRBJ2-3, with a weak D call TRBD2 (6 bases). Germline V CDR1 and CDR2: MNHEY, SMNVEV (reference sequence). This CDR3 contains 17 residues. V lost 3 bases and J 1 base, leaving 17 bases between the germline ends. Written as DNA, the CDR3 is TGTGCCAGCAGTTTTGAGCTAGCGCCCTCCGGCACAGATACGCAGTATTTT. Translation gives CASSFELAPSGTDTQYF.

This chain connects TRBV10-2 to TRBJ2-1, with 10 bases that match TRBD2. The CDR3 is 15 residues long. Germline CDR1 is WSHSY and CDR2 is SAAADI. With 2 bases clipped from V and 4 bases from J, the junction kept 2 bases outside the gene matches. The chain's CDR3 is CASSELAGAYNEQFF. CDR3 coding DNA: TGCGCCAGCAGTGAGCTAGCGGGAGCTTACAATGAGCAGTTCTTC.

The CDR3 spells CASSLASAGPGELFF. CDR3 nucleotides: TGTGCCAGCAGCTTGGCCAGTGCAGGGCCCGGGGAGCTGTTTTTT. The V call is TRBV5-6, the J call TRBJ2-2; possible D gene TRBD1, 5 bases. There are 15 residues in the CDR3. Germline assignment: CDR1 SGHDT and CDR2 YYEEEE. Trimming took off 0 bases at V and 6 bases at J, with 12 bases between the two ends.

For the CDR3, the DNA is TGTGCCAGCAGCTTAAAGGGGGGAGGTACTGAAGCTTTCTTT. Protein product: CASSLKGGGTEAFF. V and J are TRBV7-3 and TRBJ1-1; a possible D gene is TRBD1 (6 bases). V shed 1 base and J shed 5 bases, with 11 bases lying between them. Germline V gene lookup returns CDR1 SGHTA and CDR2 FQGTGA. The CDR3 runs 14 residues.

Worth noting for this clone: The identical CDR3 is also encoded by other nucleotide sequences in the sample. The V call is TRBV18, the J call TRBJ1-1, with 9 bases identical to TRBD1. Per germline, CDR1 KGHSH and CDR2 LQKENI. This CDR3 is built from 15 residues. Unmatched junction bases numbered 5, after V lost 2 bases and J lost 4 bases. The CDR3: CASSPRTGDGTEAFF. The CDR3 DNA follows: TGTGCCAGCTCACCAAGGACAGGGGATGGCACTGAAGCTTTCTTT.

The V gene is TRBV5-1, the J gene TRBJ2-5; TRBD2 might be the D (6 bases). Germline CDR1 is SGHRS and CDR2 is YFSETQ. CDR3 size: 13 residues. V gave up 4 bases and J gave up 5 bases, with 12 bases separating them. CDR3 region: CASSNGAGETQYF. DNA of the CDR3: TGCGCCAGCAGCAACGGGGCGGGGGAGACCCAGTACTTC.

The chain has TRBV15 and TRBJ2-7; 8 bases align to TRBD1. Germline V lookup: CDR1 LNHNV, CDR2 YYDKDF (reference sequence). This CDR3 is 16 amino acids long. Unmatched junction bases numbered 9, after V lost 0 bases and J lost 5 bases. This chain's CDR3 is CATSREPRRTGNEQYF. The CDR3 coding sequence is TGTGCCACCAGCAGAGAGCCAAGGCGGACAGGGAACGAGCAGTACTTC.

The chain uses TRBV9 and TRBJ1-2, with TRBD1 matching over 8 bases. V shed 0 bases and J 8 bases; nucleotides not matched to a gene: 6. The germline gives CDR1 SGDLS, CDR2 YYNGEE. The CDR3 loop spans 14 amino acids. In DNA, the CDR3 is TGTGCCAGCAGCGTAGATCACAGGGGGAACGGCTACACCTTC. It encodes CASSVDHRGNGYTF.

The rearrangement links TRBV4-1 to TRBJ1-2, with 8 bases fitting TRBD1. Germline V gene data show CDR1 as MGHRA and CDR2 as YSYEKL. The CDR3 is made up of 14 amino acids. Trimming took 1 base from V and 8 from J; bases not matched to a gene: 6. The DNA for the CDR3 is TGCGCCAGCAGCCAAGTGGGACAGGCGAGGGGCTACACCTTC. It yields the protein CASSQVGQARGYTF.